The 11 T cell receptor beta chains below were found in one sample sequenced in a study of cytotoxic CD8 clonotypes in ibrutinib-treated CLL. Sequenced by immunoSEQ multiplex PCR; TCRdb stores in-frame clones only, minus some. The table shows under 150,000 clones, with around 81% occurring only once. Sequencing was performed on PBMCs, taken after 36 months of ibrutinib treatment. Every receptor here comes from a human donor with chronic lymphocytic leukemia.

The chain links TRBV27 to TRBJ1-5; 8 bases match TRBD1. This CDR3 has 15 residues. The V segment lost 5 bases and the J segment 5 bases; nucleotides outside the gene matches: 8. In germline, CDR1 is MNHEY, CDR2 SMNVEV (reference sequence). The CDR3 sequence is CASSPTGVGYQPQHF. CDR3 in DNA: TGTGCCAGCAGTCCGACAGGGGTGGGATATCAGCCCCAGCATTTT.

The chain uses TRBV18 and TRBJ1-4; D might be TRBD1 (6 bases). This CDR3 contains 13 residues. Germline CDR1 and CDR2: KGHSH and LQKENI. Deletions cut 5 bases from V and 6 bases from J, with 10 bases between. The DNA for the CDR3 is TGTGCCAGCTCATCGAACAGGGATGAAAAACTGTTTTTT. Its protein product is CASSSNRDEKLFF.

The chain employs TRBV2 and TRBJ1-1; the D gene is possibly TRBD1 (6 bases). V was shortened by 3 bases and J by 1 base, with 12 bases between the two germline ends. The CDR3 extends over 15 amino acids. Germline CDR1 is SNHLY and CDR2 is FYNNEI. The CDR3 DNA is TGTGCCAGCAGTGAGGGTCAGGGGTGGAACACTGAAGCTTTCTTT. It translates to CASSEGQGWNTEAFF.

V usage is TRBV30 and J usage is TRBJ2-7; D remains ambiguous. The CDR3 is 13 amino acids. Germline V CDR1 and CDR2: GTSNPN, SVGIG (reference sequence). Trimming removed 5 bases at V and 2 bases at J, with 13 bases between. The CDR3: CAWGHTATYEQYF. The DNA of the CDR3 is TGTGCCTGGGGGCATACGGCCACCTACGAGCAGTACTTC. The variable domain in full, with the rest retrieved from reference TRBV30 and TRBJ2-7, is SQTIHQWPATLVQPVGSPLSLECTVEGTSNPNLYWYRQAAGRGLQLLFYSVGIGQISSEVPQNLSASRPQDRQFILSSKKLLLSDSGFYLCAWGHTATYEQYFGPGTRLTVT.

This chain links TRBV7-2 with TRBJ2-1; D call uncertain. CDR3 size: 12 residues. V was pared by 1 base and J by 9 bases, with 7 bases between. Looked up from germline, CDR1 is SGHTA and CDR2 is FQGNSA. The CDR3 nucleotides read TGTGCCAGCAGCTTAGGTTGGACTGAGCAGTTCTTC. Residues: CASSLGWTEQFF.

The chain recombines TRBV10-3 with TRBJ2-3; 11 bases match TRBD2. This CDR3 spans 16 amino acids. Trimming removed 6 bases from V and 1 base from J; junction bases left unmatched: 6. Germline CDR1 and CDR2: ENHRY and SYGVKD. The CDR3 coding sequence is TGTGCCATCAGCCGACTAGCGGGGACCCGCACAGATACGCAGTATTTT. Its translation: CAISRLAGTRTDTQYF.

V usage is TRBV2 and J usage is TRBJ1-1, with unresolved D. The CDR3 contains 13 residues. Between the trimmed V and J ends, which lost 6 bases and 0 bases, there was a span of 8 bases. Germline loops: CDR1 SNHLY, CDR2 FYNNEI. CDR3 loop: CASSADVNTEAFF. In DNA form, the CDR3 reads TGTGCCAGCAGCGCCGACGTGAACACTGAAGCTTTCTTT.

The chain uses TRBV14 and TRBJ1-5; D might be TRBD1 (5 bases). V was shortened by 2 bases and J by 4 bases, with 18 bases between the two germline ends. The CDR3 sequence is 17 residues long. Per germline, CDR1 SGHDN and CDR2 FVKESK. This CDR3 reads CASSQKTDKRGNQPQHF. The CDR3 bases are TGTGCCAGCAGCCAAAAAACGGACAAACGAGGAAATCAGCCCCAGCATTTT.

V is TRBV19 and J is TRBJ2-7; 12 bases align to TRBD2. The germline gives CDR1 LNHDA, CDR2 SQIVND (reference sequence). The CDR3 spans 15 residues. V was clipped by 4 bases and J by 2 bases; unmatched bases: 3. The CDR3 region is CASSNGLAGPYEQYF. CDR3 bases: TGTGCCAGTAGTAACGGACTAGCGGGACCCTACGAGCAGTACTTC.

V and J are TRBV4-1 and TRBJ2-2, with D maybe TRBD1 (5 bases). There are 13 residues in the CDR3. V was cut by 3 bases and J by 6 bases, with 8 bases left in between. Germline CDR1 is MGHRA and CDR2 is YSYEKL. The CDR3, as DNA: TGCGCCAGCAGCCACGCAGGGCCCGGGGAGCTGTTTTTT. Encoded protein: CASSHAGPGELFF.

This chain links TRBV5-1 with TRBJ2-3, with D perhaps matching TRBD1 (6 bases). CDR1 is SGHRS and CDR2 is YFSETQ in the germline V gene. V gave up 3 bases and J gave up 1 base, with 15 bases separating them. The CDR3 is made up of 16 amino acids. The CDR3: CASSSMGATRTDTQYF. In DNA, the CDR3 is TGCGCCAGCAGCTCCATGGGGGCGACCCGCACAGATACGCAGTATTTT.